Listed here are 20 T cell receptor beta chains from one sample, sequenced in a study of CD8 T cells in Susac syndrome. An amount of RNA that ranged from about 0.45 to 1 ug was reverse transcribed with random hexamers. TCRdb re-called the immunoSEQ multiplex PCR reads with MiXCR, one entry per CDR3 protein. The table shows some 140,000 distinct CDR3 sequences, with just under 95% occurring only once. Sequenced input: CD8+ T cells from PBMCs. The receptors shown here come from a human donor with Susac syndrome.

The chain employs TRBV11-2 and TRBJ2-7; D gene uncertain. V lost 5 bases to trimming and J lost 0 bases, with 20 bases between them. CDR1 and CDR2 (germline): SGHAT, FQNNGV. The CDR3 runs to 17 residues. CDR3 sequence reads: CASSQEVQPGYSYEQYF. The CDR3 coding sequence is TGTGCCAGCAGCCAAGAGGTTCAGCCGGGCTACTCCTACGAGCAGTACTTC.

The rearrangement joins TRBV20-1 to TRBJ2-3; 11 nucleotides align to TRBD2. Germline V lookup: CDR1 DFQATT, CDR2 SNEGSKA (reference sequence). The CDR3 is made up of 15 amino acids. Unmatched junction bases numbered 11, after V lost 6 bases and J lost 6 bases. CDR3 loop: CSAVKVSGREDTQYF. As DNA, the CDR3 is TGCAGTGCCGTGAAAGTTAGCGGGAGGGAGGATACGCAGTATTTT.

The chain combines TRBV29-1 with TRBJ1-2; D is unresolved. The V end lost 4 bases, the J end lost 6 bases, and 9 bases lay between the germline ends. This CDR3 has 11 residues. Germline-derived CDR1 and CDR2 are SQVTM and ANQGSEA. The CDR3 loop reads CSVVAEDGYTF. As DNA, the CDR3 is TGCAGCGTTGTGGCCGAGGATGGCTACACCTTC.

The gene calls are TRBV28 and TRBJ1-2; TRBD1 might be the D (5 bases). CDR1 is MDHEN, CDR2 SYDVKM, per germline. Trimming left V 3 bases short and J 3 bases short, with 20 bases between. The CDR3 contains 17 residues. CDR3 DNA sequence: TGTGCCAGCAGTTTCCCCGAGAGGGTGGCAGGGCACTATGGCTACACCTTC. Translation: CASSFPERVAGHYGYTF.

The chain is built from TRBV7-3 and TRBJ2-1; D gene unclear. The CDR3 extends over 16 amino acids. Looked up from germline, CDR1 is SGHTA and CDR2 is FQGTGA. V was clipped by 0 bases and J by 2 bases, with 11 bases between them. CDR3 protein: CASSLTVWTPYNEQFF. The CDR3 DNA sequence: TGTGCCAGCAGCTTAACTGTGTGGACCCCCTACAATGAGCAGTTCTTC.

CDR3 protein: CASSRAADAYNEQFF. CDR3 nucleotide sequence: TGCGCCAGCAGCCGGGCAGCGGATGCCTACAATGAGCAGTTCTTC. The chain combines TRBV5-1 with TRBJ2-1, with D perhaps TRBD2 (5 bases). CDR3 length: 15 amino acids. Trimming pared 4 bases from V and 2 bases from J, leaving 13 bases between. Looked up from germline, CDR1 is SGHRS and CDR2 is YFSETQ.

The rearrangement links TRBV30 to TRBJ2-7, with unresolved D. The CDR3 spans 13 residues. In germline, CDR1 is GTSNPN, CDR2 SVGIG (reference sequence). V shed 0 bases and J shed 2 bases, with 8 bases lying between them. The CDR3 bases are TGTGCCTGGAGTGTATTCAGAGCCTACGAGCAGTACTTC. This sequence encodes CAWSVFRAYEQYF.

The chain couples TRBV28 to TRBJ2-7; either TRBD1 or TRBD2 may fit D (5 bases each). The germline V and J ends were trimmed by 3 bases and 2 bases, with 14 bases remaining between them. The CDR3 consists of 15 residues. Germline lookup yields CDR1 MDHEN and CDR2 SYDVKM. CDR3 region: CASSFLGLGTYEQYF. The CDR3 DNA sequence: TGTGCCAGCAGTTTTTTGGGGCTCGGGACCTACGAGCAGTACTTC.

The V call is TRBV19, the J call TRBJ2-1, with 9 bases aligning to TRBD2. The length of the CDR3 is 18 residues. V lost 3 bases, J lost 6 bases, and 15 bases stayed unmatched. Germline CDR1 is LNHDA and CDR2 is SQIVND (reference sequence). The CDR3 DNA is TGTGCCAGTAGTATTCGAGCGGGAGGAGCAAGGTGGGTCAATGAGCAGTTCTTC. It translates to CASSIRAGGARWVNEQFF.

The chain joins TRBV18 to TRBJ2-5; D ambiguous. The CDR3 has 14 amino acids. Germline V gene sequence: CDR1 KGHSH, CDR2 LQKENI. Between the trimmed V and J ends, which lost 1 base and 3 bases, there was a span of 9 bases. CDR3 residues: CASSPLSGEETQYF. CDR3 nucleotide sequence: TGTGCCAGCTCACCACTTTCGGGTGAAGAGACCCAGTACTTC.

The rearrangement joins TRBV2 to TRBJ2-1; D call uncertain. Germline CDR1 SNHLY, CDR2 FYNNEI. The V and J ends lost 4 bases and 5 bases respectively, with 12 bases between them. The CDR3 runs to 14 residues. The DNA for the CDR3 is TGTGCCAGCAGTGGAGGTCTCTTAAACAATGAGCAGTTCTTC. Amino acid sequence: CASSGGLLNNEQFF.

The chain has TRBV11-2 and TRBJ2-7; no clear D gene. Germline assignment: CDR1 SGHAT and CDR2 FQNNGV. V lost 0 bases and J lost 5, with 14 bases in between. This CDR3 region has 15 residues. CDR3 DNA: TGTGCCAGCAGCTTAGAGAGGACCTATGTCGACGAGCAGTACTTC. This gives the protein CASSLERTYVDEQYF.

The CDR3 coding sequence is TGTGCCAGCAGCTTAGTTTGGGGACCTAGCACAGATACGCAGTATTTT. Translating gives CASSLVWGPSTDTQYF. The J gene is TRBJ2-3, the V gene TRBV11-2; D possibly uses TRBD1 or TRBD2 (5 bases each). Trimming took 1 base from V and 0 from J, leaving 11 bases between them. In germline, CDR1 is SGHAT, CDR2 FQNNGV. CDR3 length equals 16 residues.

The chain combines TRBV20-1 with TRBJ2-3, with TRBD2 matching over 10 bases. Per germline, CDR1 DFQATT and CDR2 SNEGSKA (reference sequence). The CDR3 is made up of 18 amino acids. The V segment lost 3 bases and the J segment 1 base; nucleotides outside the gene matches: 13. The CDR3 region has the DNA TGCAGTGCTAGCCGGAGACTAGCGGGCTCCGTCGGCACAGATACGCAGTATTTT. This translates into CSASRRLAGSVGTDTQYF.

The sample holds one count of this clonotype. The gene calls are TRBV9 and TRBJ2-1; D is undetermined. This CDR3 spans 15 amino acids. The V end was cut by 5 bases, the J end by 0 bases, with 12 bases between. Germline assignment: CDR1 SGDLS and CDR2 YYNGEE. The CDR3 nucleotides read TGTGCCAGCAGTTCGGGTGAAAGCTCCTACAATGAGCAGTTCTTC. Residues: CASSSGESSYNEQFF.

The chain employs TRBV4-1 and TRBJ2-3; D might be TRBD2 (5 bases). Germline V gives CDR1 MGHRA, CDR2 YSYEKL. The V gene lost 5 bases and the J gene lost 3 bases, with 9 bases spanning the gap. The CDR3 consists of 13 residues. The CDR3 region has the DNA TGCGCCAGCAGCAAGACTACTACAGATACGCAGTATTTT. Translating gives CASSKTTTDTQYF.

The rearrangement links TRBV5-1 to TRBJ2-1; 9 bases match TRBD2. The CDR3 covers 17 residues. Germline trimming cut 5 bases from V and 6 bases from J; bases unmatched to any gene: 15. Germline loops: CDR1 SGHRS, CDR2 YFSETQ. In DNA, the CDR3 is TGCGCCAGCAGTTCGTGGTCTGGCGGGAGGGCCGCCAATGAGCAGTTCTTC. Its translation: CASSSWSGGRAANEQFF.

The chain joins TRBV25-1 to TRBJ2-1; tentatively, D is TRBD1 or TRBD2 (5 bases each). Germline V gene data show CDR1 as MGHDK and CDR2 as SYGVNS. This CDR3 has 15 amino acids. V shed 7 bases and J shed 0 bases, with 13 bases lying between them. CDR3 residues: CASTVWGSSYNEQFF. In DNA, the CDR3 is TGTGCCAGCACCGTCTGGGGGAGCTCCTACAATGAGCAGTTCTTC.

The V gene is TRBV7-6, the J gene TRBJ2-5; TRBD1 matches at 7 bases. CDR3 length: 13 amino acids. V shed 6 bases and J 5 bases; nucleotides not matched to a gene: 6. CDR1 and CDR2 (germline): SGHVS, FNYEAQ. CDR3 bases: TGTGCCAGCAGAAACAGGGGAACGGAGACCCAGTACTTC. This translates into CASRNRGTETQYF. The whole variable domain, filled in from reference TRBV7-6 and TRBJ2-5, reads GAGVSQSPRYKVTKRGQDVALRCDPISGHVSLYWYRQALGQGPEFLTYFNYEAQQDKSGLPNDRFSAERPEGSISTLTIQRTEQRDSAMYRCASRNRGTETQYFGPGTRLLVL.

The J gene is TRBJ2-7, the V gene TRBV30; D remains unclear. The CDR3 loop spans 17 amino acids. Looked up from germline, CDR1 is GTSNPN and CDR2 is SVGIG (reference sequence). The V and J ends lost 3 bases and 2 bases respectively, with 23 bases between them. The CDR3 nucleotides are TGTGCCTGGAGCCCAGATGGGTCCCTCTCCCTAACCTACGAGCAGTACTTC. This encodes CAWSPDGSLSLTYEQYF.